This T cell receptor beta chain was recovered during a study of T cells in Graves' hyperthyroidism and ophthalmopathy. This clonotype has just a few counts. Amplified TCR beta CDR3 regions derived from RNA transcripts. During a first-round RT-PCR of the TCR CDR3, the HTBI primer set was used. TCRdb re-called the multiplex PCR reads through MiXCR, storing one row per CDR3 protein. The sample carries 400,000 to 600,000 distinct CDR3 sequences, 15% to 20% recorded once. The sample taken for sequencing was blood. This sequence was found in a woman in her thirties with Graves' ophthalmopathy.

As DNA, the CDR3 is TGTGCCAGCAGCTCTCTACGGAACACCGGGGAGCTGTTTTTT. Amino acids: CASSSLRNTGELFF. This chain joins TRBV7-2 and TRBJ2-2; D unresolved. Trimming stripped 4 bases from V and 1 base from J, with 7 bases between. The CDR3 has 14 amino acids. Germline-derived CDR1 and CDR2 are SGHTA and FQGNSA.